Sequencing of this TCR beta chain was carried out in a study of vaccination effects on CD4 cells after COVID-19 (dated 2022 in TCRdb). Study-wide context: In the ViraFEST assay, PBMC were stimulated with viral peptide pools, and TCR sequencing was then used to find antigen-specific CD4+ T cell clonotypes based on their expansion. Participants received two doses of either the BNT162b2 or the mRNA-1273 mRNA SARS-CoV-2 vaccine. Each well held 1.5 million to 2 million PBMC cultured in IMDM containing around 5% human AB serum, around 9.3 IU/ml IL-2 and gentamicin, along with 8 to 10 ug/ml peptides. SARS-CoV-2 spike-specific CD4+ TCR repertoires were compared before and after mRNA vaccination in COVID-19 convalescent patients and in infection-naive vaccine recipients. Altogether, over 9 COVID-19 convalescent patients and several SARS-CoV-2-naive healthy vaccine recipients made up the full study. The Oncomine TCR Beta short-read assay on an Illumina iSeq 100 was used to sequence cultures from other donors in the study. What the study reported, not specific to this receptor: In healthy vaccine recipients, vaccine-induced clones were almost all SARS-CoV-2 mono-reactive, with only 1 of 255 cross-reactive with common cold coronaviruses. Only a small number of convalescent patients were included, and no early post-infection timepoints were available, which limited the study. Both infection-induced and vaccine-induced clones contracted markedly at late post-vaccination timepoints, which is consistent with waning T cell responses.

To note about this clone: Its binding antigen is unknown. Per-base quality was not reported, and no clone a single base away is much larger than it.

V and J lose 4 bases and 7 bases, and a span of 8 bases separates them. Reading the germline V gene (reference sequence) gives CDR1 SGHAT and CDR2 FQDESV. The CDR3 spans 13 residues, from the cysteine through the phenylalanine. This entry keeps only the CDR3 DNA: 39 bases, framed from base 1. After around 10 days of culture, CD4+ T cells were isolated with the EasySep CD4+ T cell isolation kit. Healthy vaccine recipients had no prior SARS-CoV-2 infection, confirmed by negative nucleocapsid antibodies before and after vaccination. Half of the culture medium was replaced with fresh IL-2-containing medium on days 3 and 7. Each peptide stimulation condition was cultured in triplicate wells unless otherwise noted. Using Ficoll-Paque Plus gradient centrifugation, PBMC were separated from whole blood and then either used fresh or cryopreserved at -140C. The QIAamp micro DNA kit was used to extract genomic DNA from the cultured CD4+ T cells.

Libraries came from the immunoSEQ multiplex PCR assay. DNA from the cultured and isolated CD4+ T cells underwent TCR beta CDR3 sequencing. The authors' analysis ran thus. Non-productive TCR sequences were discarded, and reads were trimmed to the CDR3 region, with only CDR3s of 7 or more amino acids retained. Antigen-specific clonotypes were identified using the MANAFEST web app by comparison of expansion in peptide wells against reference cultures. Positive clones required FDR<0.05 expansion versus reference and all other wells, odds ratio above 5, and frequency above 0.1% in two replicate wells. Clonotypes significantly expanded in SARS-CoV-2 spike wells and in at least one common cold coronavirus spike condition were defined as cross-reactive. Using the stringdist R package, CDR3 similarity was measured by Levenshtein distance, and unrooted trees were constructed with ape in R 3.6.1. TCRdb limited this immuneACCESS table to in-frame rearrangements with V and J called. A share of clones is missing; checked studies link under half to unresolved V genes, and the rest is unexplained. The V and J calls and clone size were taken over from that table, and D and trimming were inferred from the DNA. This sample comprises fewer than 75,000 clones, around 77% of them detected only once. The biggest ten clones account for roughly 2% of the sample.

This sample comprised CD4+ T cells from PBMCs cultured without peptide, obtained before COVID-19 vaccination. Here the chain combines TRBV11-1 and TRBJ1-6, with TRBD1 perhaps the D gene, on 6 matching bases. This receptor was identified in a human donor who received a COVID-19 vaccine. In nucleotides, the sequence is TGTGCCAGCAGCTACGGACAGAATTCACCCCTCCACTTT. This codes for CASSYGQNSPLHF.